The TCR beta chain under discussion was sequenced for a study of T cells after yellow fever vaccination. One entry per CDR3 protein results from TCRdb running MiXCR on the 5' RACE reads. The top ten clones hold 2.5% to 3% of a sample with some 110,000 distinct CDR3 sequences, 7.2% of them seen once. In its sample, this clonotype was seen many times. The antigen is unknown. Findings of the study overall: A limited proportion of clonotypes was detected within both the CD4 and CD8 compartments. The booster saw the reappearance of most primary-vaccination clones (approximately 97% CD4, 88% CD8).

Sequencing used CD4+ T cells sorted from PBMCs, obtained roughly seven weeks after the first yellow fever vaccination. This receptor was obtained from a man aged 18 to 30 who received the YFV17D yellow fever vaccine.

The CDR3 nucleotides are TGTGCCAGCAGCTTGGGGGGATTGTCAGGGTGGGCTTTCTTT. Translation: CASSLGGLSGWAFF. V usage is TRBV5-5 and J usage is TRBJ1-1, with D tentatively TRBD1 (5 bases). CDR3 length: 14 residues. Germline CDR1 SGHKS, CDR2 YYEKEE (reference sequence). Trimming left V 0 bases short and J 11 bases short, with 17 bases between. The full variable domain, completed using reference TRBV5-5 and TRBJ1-1, is DAGVTQSPTHLIKTRGQQVTLRCSPISGHKSVSWYQQVLGQGPQFIFQYYEKEERGRGNFPDRFSARQFPNYSSELNVNALLLGDSALYLCASSLGGLSGWAFFGQGTRLTVV.